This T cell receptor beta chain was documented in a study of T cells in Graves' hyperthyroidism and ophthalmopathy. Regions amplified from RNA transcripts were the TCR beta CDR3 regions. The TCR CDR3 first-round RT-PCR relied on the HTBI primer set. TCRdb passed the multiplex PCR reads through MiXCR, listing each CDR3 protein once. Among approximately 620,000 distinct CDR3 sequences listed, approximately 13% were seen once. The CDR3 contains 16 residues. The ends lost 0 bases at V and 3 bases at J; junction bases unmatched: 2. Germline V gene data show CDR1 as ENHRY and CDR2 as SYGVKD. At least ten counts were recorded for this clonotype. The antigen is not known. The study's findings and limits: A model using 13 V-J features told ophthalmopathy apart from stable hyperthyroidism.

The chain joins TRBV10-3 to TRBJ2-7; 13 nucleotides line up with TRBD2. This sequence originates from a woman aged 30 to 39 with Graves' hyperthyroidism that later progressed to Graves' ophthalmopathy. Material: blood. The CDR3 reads CAISESGTSGNYEQYF. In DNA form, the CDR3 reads TGTGCCATCAGTGAGTCCGGGACTAGCGGGAACTACGAGCAGTACTTC.